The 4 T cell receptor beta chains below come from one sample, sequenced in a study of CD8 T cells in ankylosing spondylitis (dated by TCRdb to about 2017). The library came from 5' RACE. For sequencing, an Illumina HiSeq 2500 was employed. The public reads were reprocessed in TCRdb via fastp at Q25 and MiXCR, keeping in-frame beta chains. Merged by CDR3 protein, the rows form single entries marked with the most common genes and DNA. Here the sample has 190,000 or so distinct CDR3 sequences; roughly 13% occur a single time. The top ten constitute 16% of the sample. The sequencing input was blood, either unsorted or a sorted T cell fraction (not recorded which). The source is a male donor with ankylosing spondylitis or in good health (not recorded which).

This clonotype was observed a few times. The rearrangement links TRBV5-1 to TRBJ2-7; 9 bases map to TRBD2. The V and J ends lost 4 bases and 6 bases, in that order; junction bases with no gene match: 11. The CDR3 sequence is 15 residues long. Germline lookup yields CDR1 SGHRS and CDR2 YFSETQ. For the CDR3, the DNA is TGCGCCAGCAGCCGAGACGGGCTAGCGGGGTTCGAGCAGTACTTC. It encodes CASSRDGLAGFEQYF.

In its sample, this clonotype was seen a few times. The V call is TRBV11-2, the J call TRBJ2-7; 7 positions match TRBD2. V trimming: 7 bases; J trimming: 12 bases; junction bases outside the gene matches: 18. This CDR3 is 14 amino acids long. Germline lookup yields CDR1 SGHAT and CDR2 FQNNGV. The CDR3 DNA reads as TGTGCCAGCACCATTGGTGGCGGGAGCGCCGCGAGGTACTTC. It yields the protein CASTIGGGSAARYF.

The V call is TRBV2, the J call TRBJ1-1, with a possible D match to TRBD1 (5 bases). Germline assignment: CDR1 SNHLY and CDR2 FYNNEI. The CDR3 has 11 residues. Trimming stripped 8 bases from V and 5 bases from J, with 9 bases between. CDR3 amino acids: CASREGTEAFF. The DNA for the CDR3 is TGTGCCAGCCGGGAGGGGACTGAAGCTTTCTTT.

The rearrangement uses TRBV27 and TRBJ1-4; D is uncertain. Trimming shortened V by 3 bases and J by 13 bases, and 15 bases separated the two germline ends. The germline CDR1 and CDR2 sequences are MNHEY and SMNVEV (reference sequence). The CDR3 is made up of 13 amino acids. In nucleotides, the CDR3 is TGTGCCAGCAGTTTGACGGACGGATTGAGACTGTTTTTT. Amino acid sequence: CASSLTDGLRLFF.